This entry lists 4 T cell receptor beta chains sequenced from one sample in a study of beta chain features in type 1 diabetes (dated by TCRdb to between 2018 and 2020). Results the study describes overall, beyond this receptor: Type 1 diabetes patients showed a moderate but significant shortening of TCRB CDR3 length in all four CD4+ subsets.

Antigens for these TCRs are unknown. The protocol used for the library was the immunoSEQ multiplex PCR assay. The entire isolated RNA was reverse transcribed using the High Capacity cDNA Reverse Transcription Kit, and thus expressed TCRB transcripts were sequenced. The table comes from immuneACCESS by way of TCRdb, which keeps in-frame sequences with V and J called. Part of the clones is missing from these tables; in studies checked, under half for an unresolved V gene and the rest for unknown reasons. In this sample the table shows more than 300,000 clones, 8.5% to 10% of which occur a single time. The ten largest clonotypes hold about 0.64% of the sample. The sequencing input was central memory CD4+ T cells from blood. Every receptor here comes from a man younger than 40 with type 1 diabetes.

This clone showed up just a few times. The chain uses TRBV28 and TRBJ1-2; no definite D call. The germline CDR1 and CDR2 sequences are MDHEN and SYDVKM. There are 12 residues in the CDR3. The V end lost 6 bases, the J end lost 8 bases, and 13 bases lay between the germline ends. Written as DNA, the CDR3 is TGTGCCAGCAGCTCCCGCCGGTCAGGCTACACCTTC. Protein: CASSSRRSGYTF.

This clone was detected only a few times. This chain joins TRBV6-5 and TRBJ2-5; possibly TRBD1 for D (6 bases). Trimming left V 0 bases short and J 7 bases short, with 18 bases between. CDR3 length: 16 amino acids. Per the germline V gene, CDR1 is MNHEY and CDR2 is SVGAGI. The CDR3 sequence is CASSYSGGGIGGTQYF. Here the CDR3 DNA reads TGTGCCAGCAGTTACTCTGGGGGTGGCATAGGGGGGACCCAGTACTTC.

As for this clone: Its ends do not fully match the called genes, so a read error is possible. This sequence joins TRBV18 and TRBJ1-1; D unresolved. The CDR3 covers 14 residues. The germline gives CDR1 KGHSH, CDR2 LQKENI. The DNA of the CDR3 is TGTGCCAGCTCACCACCTGAAATGAGGACTGAAGCTCTCTTT. This sequence encodes CASSPPEMRTEALF.

This clone was recorded a few times. The CDR3 DNA follows: TGTGCCAGCAGCCCTCATCCGGTGGATGAAAAACTGTTTTTT. It translates to CASSPHPVDEKLFF. J is TRBJ1-4 and V is TRBV4-2; D remains ambiguous. The length of the CDR3 is 14 residues. Germline V gene lookup returns CDR1 LGHNA and CDR2 YNFKEQ. The germline V and J ends were trimmed by 4 bases and 6 bases, with 12 bases remaining between them.